These T cell receptor beta chains were read from a single sample in a study of blood T cell repertoires in COVID-19. The protocol was immunoSEQ multiplex PCR, while the TCRdb copy is restricted to in-frame clones and leaves out a portion. This table has tens of thousands of clones, approximately 88% appearing once. Sequenced input: peripheral blood. The source of these receptors is a human donor in a cohort sampled during active COVID-19. Both conserved end residues are part of each CDR3.

V gene | CDR3 protein
TRBV11-2 | CASSKGQGFGYTF
TRBV2 | CASSTGFGGTYGYTF
TRBV5-1 | CASSLDSSNYNEQFF
TRBV5-4 | CASSLDRNEAFF
TRBV5-1 | CASSPASGPYEQYF
TRBV6-5 | CASRLASYNEQFF
TRBV6-1 | CASSEESNYNEQFF
TRBV5-1 | CASSSTTTNEKLFF
TRBV28 | CASSSPGHKFYEQYF
TRBV30 | CAWSGVIRDGTGTLGQYF
TRBV9 | CASSETPGTNEKLFF
TRBV11-2 | CASSLVPGWPNTEAFF
TRBV5-1 | CASSQGEDQPQHF
TRBV7-2 | CASSPSGGPQETQYF
TRBV2 | CASSGGQGRGQPQHF
TRBV18 | CASIRGQETQYF
TRBV5-1 | CASSFGTGTGEQFF
TRBV13 | CASSLRLAGTDTQYF
TRBV19 | CASRGPGQGSYEQYF
TRBV2 | CASSTGTPYGYTF
TRBV6-6 | CASSVAGEGYEQYF
TRBV5-1 | CASSLAGTGGNTEAFF
TRBV11-1 | CASSLGTSGRKETQYF
TRBV6-1 | CASSELGAGYGYTF
TRBV3-1/TRBV3-2 | CASSQGQNTEAFF
TRBV2 | CASDRGPNEKLFF
TRBV6-1 | CASSEVRAQHF
TRBV3-1/TRBV3-2 | CASSPSPSGGGGEQYF
TRBV2 | CASSRTGGATNEKLFF
TRBV19 | CASSPYGGAPYEQYF
TRBV15 | CATSRPHRGQNEKLFF
TRBV7-9 | CASSREGGETQYF
TRBV24-1 | CATSDLTQQGTEDSPLHF
TRBV2 | CASKLDRGFNQPQHF
TRBV5-8 | CASSFGVQGWTDTQYF
TRBV30 | CAWSGTTSGDYNEQFF
TRBV19 | CASKKLSGNNEKLFF
TRBV2 | CASSEFGTAEETQYF
TRBV5-4 | CASSLARKGSYEQYF
TRBV2 | CASSGGRQLSYEQYF
TRBV9 | CASSVGGDTQYF
TRBV19 | CASTDLAGLSNQPQHF
TRBV28 | CASSLGGNPTKTQYF
TRBV5-1 | CASSPQSGAGNTIYF
TRBV11-2 | CASSPTTGGSYEQYF
TRBV5-4 | CASSLVAAATSSYNEQFF
TRBV27 | CASRPDGRGEQFF
TRBV7-9 | CASRRQGFSYEQYF
TRBV5-6 | CASSQDRGRVNIQYF
TRBV21-1 | CASSSRQGASTGYTF
TRBV19 | CASSTPDRGFRAFF
TRBV5-1 | CASSLGGQGETQYF
TRBV25-1 | CASSRTSPSTDTQYF
TRBV6-5 | CATDRIAEAFF
TRBV20-1 | CRTEHADTQYF
TRBV18 | CASSPLGGGELFF
TRBV2 | CASSDRDRDTGELFF
TRBV6-1 | CASSDWGTGGNEQFF
TRBV5-1 | CASRGGDNSPLHF